Each of the 20 T cell receptor beta chains below was sequenced from the same sample in a study of blood T cell repertoires in COVID-19 (dated by TCRdb to about 2020). Library preparation was by the immunoSEQ multiplex PCR assay. TCRdb provides this immuneACCESS table in a form limited to in-frame rearrangements. Some clones are lacking; in checked studies, under half of them reflect an unresolved V gene, and why the rest are absent is not known. For this sample the table gives about 93,000 clones, of which about 90% were detected only once. The ten top clones hold roughly 1.5% of the sample. The sequenced material came from peripheral blood. Every receptor here comes from a human donor with active COVID-19. The donor label of this sample is uncertain.

The chain employs TRBV6-5 and TRBJ1-1, with D uncertain. V lost 8 bases and J 3 bases, leaving 13 bases between the germline ends. In germline, CDR1 is MNHEY, CDR2 SVGAGI. The CDR3 sequence is 13 residues long. CDR3 sequence reads: CASFQAWDTEAFF. The CDR3 bases are TGTGCCAGCTTCCAGGCGTGGGACACTGAAGCTTTCTTT.

The rearrangement links TRBV6-2 or TRBV6-3 to TRBJ1-2; D ambiguous. The CDR3 runs to 12 residues. Germline V gene data show CDR1 as MNHEY and CDR2 as SVGEGT. V was cut by 6 bases and J by 7 bases, with 12 bases left in between. CDR3 bases: TGTGCCAGCAGCGCCGGTCATCTTGGCTACACCTTC. The encoded protein is CASSAGHLGYTF.

The gene calls are TRBV7-9 and TRBJ2-3; D gene uncertain. Trimming shortened V by 1 base and J by 0 bases, and 8 bases separated the two germline ends. This CDR3 has 15 residues. Germline-derived CDR1 and CDR2 are SEHNR and FQNEAQ (reference sequence). As DNA, the CDR3 is TGTGCCAGCAGCTTAGTAGCAGCTAGCACAGATACGCAGTATTTT. Amino acid sequence: CASSLVAASTDTQYF. The variable domain in full, completed from reference TRBV7-9 and TRBJ2-3, reads DTGVSQNPRHKITKRGQNVTFRCDPISEHNRLYWYRQTLGQGPEFLTYFQNEAQLEKSRLLSDRFSAERPKGSFSTLEIQRTEQGDSAMYLCASSLVAASTDTQYFGPGTRLTVL.

V gene TRBV2 combines with J gene TRBJ1-1; D may be TRBD1 (6 bases). CDR1 and CDR2 from the germline V gene are SNHLY and FYNNEI. Trimming removed 6 bases at V and 2 bases at J, with 16 bases between. CDR3 length equals 15 residues. CDR3 sequence (DNA): TGTGCCAGCAGAACCACAGGGTTAGGTAACACTGAAGCTTTCTTT. This codes for CASRTTGLGNTEAFF.

The V call is TRBV28, the J call TRBJ1-4, with D unclear. Germline CDR1 and CDR2: MDHEN and SYDVKM. The CDR3 totals 12 residues. The V gene lost 10 bases and the J gene lost 7 bases, with 13 bases spanning the gap. As DNA, the CDR3 is TGTGCCACCGCCTCGGGTGGTGAAAAACTGTTTTTT. This codes for CATASGGEKLFF.

The chain uses TRBV13 and TRBJ2-5; TRBD1 matches 9 bases. The CDR3 has 15 residues. Looked up from germline, CDR1 is PRHDT and CDR2 is FYEKMQ (reference sequence). Unmatched junction bases numbered 4, after V lost 4 bases and J lost 1 base. The CDR3 sequence: CASSSDRGTQETQYF. CDR3 bases: TGTGCCAGCAGCTCGGACAGGGGTACCCAAGAGACCCAGTACTTC. Complete variable domain (other parts from reference TRBV13 and TRBJ2-5): AAGVIQSPRHLIKEKRETATLKCYPIPRHDTVYWYQQGPGQDPQFLISFYEKMQSDKGSIPDRFSAQQFSDYHSELNMSSLELGDSALYFCASSSDRGTQETQYFGPGTRLLVL.

A word on this clone: A read error may produce the germline difference seen at one junction end. The chain joins TRBV18 to TRBJ1-1, with 7 bases aligning to TRBD1. In germline, CDR1 is KGHSH, CDR2 LQKENI. CDR3 length equals 16 residues. The CDR3 loop is CASSVTGSTVKTEAFF. Here the CDR3 DNA reads TGTGCCAGCTCAGTGACAGGGTCTACGGTGAAGACTGAAGCTTTCTTT.

The chain links TRBV5-6 to TRBJ1-1; D is perhaps TRBD1 (6 bases). The CDR3 sequence is 14 residues long. The germline CDR1 and CDR2 sequences are SGHDT and YYEEEE. Deletions cut 4 bases from V and 5 bases from J, with 15 bases between. The CDR3 DNA is TGTGCCAGCAGCGGGGATTTGGGACAAACTGAAGCTTTCTTT. The encoded protein is CASSGDLGQTEAFF.

The genes are TRBV7-2 and TRBJ1-2; TRBD1 is a possible D gene (6 bases). This CDR3 spans 11 amino acids. Germline lookup yields CDR1 SGHTA and CDR2 FQGNSA. Trimming removed 4 bases at V and 9 bases at J, with 9 bases between. DNA for the CDR3: TGTGCCAGCAGCTCGAGGGGGAGCTACACCTTC. This encodes CASSSRGSYTF.

The chain carries TRBV7-7 and TRBJ2-5; 9 positions agree with TRBD1. This CDR3 contains 16 residues. Losses at the gene ends were 1 base for V and 2 bases for J; bases not matched to a gene: 5. Germline CDR1 and CDR2: SSHAT and FNYEAQ (reference sequence). The CDR3 DNA reads TGTGCCAGCAGCTTAGAGGACAGGGGAGGGCAAGAGACCCAGTACTTC. It codes for CASSLEDRGGQETQYF.

The sample holds one count of this clone. The V gene is TRBV7-2, the J gene TRBJ1-1; D is uncertain. Germline V gene lookup returns CDR1 SGHTA and CDR2 FQGNSA. The CDR3 runs 15 residues. V was trimmed by 1 base and J by 4 bases, leaving 13 bases between them. CDR3 region: CASSLGGSRSTEAFF. The CDR3 DNA sequence: TGTGCCAGCAGCTTAGGAGGCAGCCGGAGCACTGAAGCTTTCTTT.

This chain links TRBV5-5 with TRBJ2-3, with unresolved D. V was trimmed by 5 bases and J by 6 bases, leaving 10 bases between them. Germline V gene data show CDR1 as SGHKS and CDR2 as YYEKEE (reference sequence). This CDR3 is built from 12 residues. CDR3 in amino acids: CASSTIGDTQYF. The CDR3 nucleotides read TGTGCCAGCAGTACTATTGGGGATACGCAGTATTTT.

This chain uses TRBV18 with TRBJ2-1; a possible D gene is TRBD2 (5 bases). The V end was cut by 2 bases, the J end by 9 bases, with 14 bases between. Germline CDR1 KGHSH, CDR2 LQKENI. The CDR3 is made up of 14 amino acids. Written as DNA, the CDR3 is TGTGCCAGCTCACCAGGGCTAGCTTTGGGTGAGCAGTTCTTC. It codes for CASSPGLALGEQFF.

This clone was found a few times. The chain has TRBV4-3 and TRBJ2-7, with a weak D call TRBD2 (5 bases). CDR3 length: 13 residues. Germline V gene lookup returns CDR1 LGHNA and CDR2 YSLEER. V was clipped by 0 bases and J by 6 bases, with 9 bases between them. The CDR3 protein is CASSQDAGLEQYF. The DNA for the CDR3 is TGCGCCAGCAGCCAAGACGCCGGACTCGAGCAGTACTTC.

This chain uses TRBV4-2 with TRBJ2-7; D perhaps matches TRBD1 (6 bases). Germline V gives CDR1 LGHNA, CDR2 YNFKEQ. This CDR3 is 18 amino acids long. Trimming took off 0 bases at V and 0 bases at J, with 18 bases between the two ends. DNA of the CDR3: TGTGCCAGCAGCCAAGATATCCGTGTTGCAGGGGCCTCCTACGAGCAGTACTTC. This gives the protein CASSQDIRVAGASYEQYF.

This clone came up once. The genes are TRBV25-1 and TRBJ1-1; 7 nucleotides align to TRBD1. This CDR3 spans 14 amino acids. The V gene's germline CDR1 is MGHDK and CDR2 SYGVNS. J was trimmed by 0 bases and V by 6 bases; bases with no gene match: 4. CDR3 sequence reads: CASRQGVVNTEAFF. The CDR3, as DNA: TGTGCCAGCAGGCAGGGGGTTGTGAACACTGAAGCTTTCTTT.

The chain links TRBV2 to TRBJ2-1; possible D gene TRBD1, 5 bases. Germline CDR1 SNHLY, CDR2 FYNNEI. The CDR3 length is 13 residues. Trimming left V 2 bases short and J 7 bases short, with 9 bases between. CDR3 in amino acids: CASSEQGFNEQFF. CDR3 in DNA: TGTGCCAGCAGTGAACAGGGATTTAATGAGCAGTTCTTC.

The count of this clone is one. This sequence joins TRBV7-2 and TRBJ2-3; 7 bases line up with TRBD1. The CDR3 is made up of 15 amino acids. Germline lookup yields CDR1 SGHTA and CDR2 FQGNSA. Trimming removed 6 bases from V and 5 bases from J; junction bases left unmatched: 11. The CDR3 sequence is CASSTRTGVGDTQYF. The DNA of the CDR3 is TGTGCCAGCAGTACCAGAACAGGGGTGGGAGATACGCAGTATTTT.

The rearrangement joins TRBV20-1 to TRBJ2-1; 7 bases align to TRBD2. The germline V gene has CDR1 DFQATT and CDR2 SNEGSKA (reference sequence). The CDR3 sequence is 15 residues long. V shed 3 bases, J shed 6 bases, and the junction held 11 bases outside the gene matches. This CDR3 is CSASKSGGSGNEQFF. CDR3 nucleotides: TGCAGTGCTAGTAAATCGGGGGGTTCCGGCAATGAGCAGTTCTTC.

V is TRBV5-4 and J is TRBJ2-6, with D possibly matching TRBD2 (6 bases). CDR3 length: 18 amino acids. The V end lost 4 bases, the J end lost 4 bases, and 21 bases lay between the germline ends. Germline CDR1 reads SGHNT; CDR2 reads YYREEE (reference sequence). CDR3: CASSAPGVGGRGANVLTF. CDR3 coding DNA: TGTGCCAGCAGCGCCCCCGGGGTGGGAGGCAGGGGGGCCAACGTCCTGACTTTC.